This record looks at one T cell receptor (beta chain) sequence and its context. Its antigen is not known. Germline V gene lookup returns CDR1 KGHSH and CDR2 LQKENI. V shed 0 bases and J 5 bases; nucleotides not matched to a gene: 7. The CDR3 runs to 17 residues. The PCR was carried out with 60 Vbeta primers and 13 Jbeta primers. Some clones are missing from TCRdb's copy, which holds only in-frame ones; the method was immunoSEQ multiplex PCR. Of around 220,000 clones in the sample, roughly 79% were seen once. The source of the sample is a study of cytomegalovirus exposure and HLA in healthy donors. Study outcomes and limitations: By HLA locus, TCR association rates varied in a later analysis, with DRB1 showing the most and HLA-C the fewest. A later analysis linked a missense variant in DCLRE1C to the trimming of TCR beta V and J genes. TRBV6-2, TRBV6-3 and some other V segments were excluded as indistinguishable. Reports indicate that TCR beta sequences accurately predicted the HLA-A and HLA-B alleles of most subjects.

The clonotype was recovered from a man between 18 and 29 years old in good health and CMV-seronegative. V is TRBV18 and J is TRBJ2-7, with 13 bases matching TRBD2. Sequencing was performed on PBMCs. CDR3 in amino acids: CASSPPRLAGGLDEQYF. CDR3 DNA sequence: TGTGCCAGCTCACCACCAAGACTAGCGGGAGGACTGGACGAGCAGTACTTC.